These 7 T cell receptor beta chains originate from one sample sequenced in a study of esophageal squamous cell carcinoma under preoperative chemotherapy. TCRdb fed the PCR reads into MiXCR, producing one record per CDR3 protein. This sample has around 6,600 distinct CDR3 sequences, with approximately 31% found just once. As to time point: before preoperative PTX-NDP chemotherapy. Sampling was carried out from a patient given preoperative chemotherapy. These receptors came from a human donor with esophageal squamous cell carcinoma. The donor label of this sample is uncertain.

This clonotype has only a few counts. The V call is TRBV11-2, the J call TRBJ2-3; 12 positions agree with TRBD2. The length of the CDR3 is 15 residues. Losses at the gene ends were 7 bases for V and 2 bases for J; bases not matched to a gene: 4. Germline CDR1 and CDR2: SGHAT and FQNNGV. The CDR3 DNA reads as TGTGCCAGCACCGGACTAGCGGGGCCCACAGATACGCAGTATTTT. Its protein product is CASTGLAGPTDTQYF.

The CDR3 region is CASSLEPGADEQYF. In nucleotides, the CDR3 is TGTGCCAGCAGCTTAGAGCCCGGGGCCGACGAGCAGTACTTC. The chain uses TRBV7-2 and TRBJ2-1; perhaps D is TRBD1 or TRBD2 (5 bases each). TRBJ2-7 explains the end of the DNA better; the J call may be wrong. The V gene's germline CDR1 is SGHTA and CDR2 FQGNSA. The CDR3 covers 14 residues.

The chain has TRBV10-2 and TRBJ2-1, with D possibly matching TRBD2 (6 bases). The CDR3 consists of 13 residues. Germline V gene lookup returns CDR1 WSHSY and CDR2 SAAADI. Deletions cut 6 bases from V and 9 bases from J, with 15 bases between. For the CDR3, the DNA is TGCGCCAGCAGCGGACCCGCGGAGGGTGAGCAGTTCTTC. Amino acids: CASSGPAEGEQFF.

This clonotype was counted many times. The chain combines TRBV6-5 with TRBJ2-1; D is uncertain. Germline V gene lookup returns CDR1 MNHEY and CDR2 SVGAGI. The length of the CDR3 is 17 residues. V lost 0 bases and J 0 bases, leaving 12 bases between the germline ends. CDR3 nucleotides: TGTGCCAGCAGTTACTCGACTCCTAGGAGCTCCTACAATGAGCAGTTCTTC. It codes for CASSYSTPRSSYNEQFF.

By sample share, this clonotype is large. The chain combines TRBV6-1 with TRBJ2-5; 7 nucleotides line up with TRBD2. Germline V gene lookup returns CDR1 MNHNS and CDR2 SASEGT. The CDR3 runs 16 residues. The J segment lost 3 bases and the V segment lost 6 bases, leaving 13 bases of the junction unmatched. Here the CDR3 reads CASSEPSGEGEETQYF. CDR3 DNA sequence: TGTGCCAGCAGCGAGCCTTCGGGGGAGGGAGAAGAGACCCAGTACTTC.

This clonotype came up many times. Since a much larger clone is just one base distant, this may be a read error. CDR3 DNA sequence: TGTGCCAGCAGCTTATCTGGGCTCAACGAGCAGTTCTTC. This sequence encodes CASSLSGLNEQFF. The V and J genes are TRBV7-3 and TRBJ2-1; D call uncertain. Trimming took off 2 bases at V and 10 bases at J, with 12 bases between the two ends. This CDR3 is 13 amino acids long. CDR1 and CDR2 (germline): SGHTA, FQGTGA.

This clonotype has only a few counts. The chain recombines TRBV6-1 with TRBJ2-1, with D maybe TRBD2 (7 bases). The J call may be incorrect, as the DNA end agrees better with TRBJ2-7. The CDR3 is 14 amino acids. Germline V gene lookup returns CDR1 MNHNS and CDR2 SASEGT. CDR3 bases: TGTGCCAGCAGTGAATGGGGGGGGGGCAATGAGCAGTACTTC. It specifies CASSEWGGGNEQYF.